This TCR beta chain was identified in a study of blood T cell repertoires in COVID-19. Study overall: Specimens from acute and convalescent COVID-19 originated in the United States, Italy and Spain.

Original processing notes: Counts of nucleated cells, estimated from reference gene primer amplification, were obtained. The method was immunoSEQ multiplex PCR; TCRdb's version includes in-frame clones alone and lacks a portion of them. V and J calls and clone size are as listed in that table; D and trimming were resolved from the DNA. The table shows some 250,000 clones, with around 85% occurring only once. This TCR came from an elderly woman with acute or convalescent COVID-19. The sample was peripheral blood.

CDR3 region: CASSTGYGNQPQHF. In DNA form, the CDR3 reads TGTGCCAGCTCAACAGGGTACGGCAATCAGCCCCAGCATTTT. V usage is TRBV18 and J usage is TRBJ1-5; weak D call: TRBD1 (6 bases). The CDR3 sequence is 14 residues long. Trimming shortened V by 5 bases and J by 2 bases, and 10 bases separated the two germline ends. Germline assignment: CDR1 KGHSH and CDR2 LQKENI.